This TCR beta chain emerged from a study of somatic mutations in cytotoxic T cells in rheumatoid arthritis. Separation of CD4+ and CD8+ cells was performed by positive magnetic bead selection, and purity was verified by flow cytometry. In the case of this clone: Its antigen is still unknown.

Germline-derived CDR1 and CDR2 are SQVTM and ANQGSEA. This CDR3 is built from 13 residues. The germline V and J ends were trimmed by 7 bases and 5 bases, with 14 bases remaining between them. The study's findings and limits: Measured CD8+ T-cell clonality, a value compared between rheumatoid arthritis patients and age-matched healthy controls, did not differ significantly. An increase in CD8+ clonality with age was seen in rheumatoid arthritis patients but not in healthy controls. The study found that the largest CD8+ clone exceeded 20% of CD8+ cells in about an eighth of the 65 patients.

Assay: immunoSEQ multiplex PCR; the TCRdb copy retains only in-frame clones and omits some. The sample consists of 15,000 to 20,000 clones, approximately 78% of them appearing once. The clonotype was recovered from a woman aged 45-59 years with rheumatoid arthritis. Source material: CD8+ T cells sorted from blood. J is TRBJ2-2 and V is TRBV29-1, with D possibly TRBD2 on 7 matching bases. CDR3 nucleotide sequence: TGCAGCGCCGCCCGGGGGGCAACCGGGGAGCTGTTTTTT. This encodes CSAARGATGELFF.